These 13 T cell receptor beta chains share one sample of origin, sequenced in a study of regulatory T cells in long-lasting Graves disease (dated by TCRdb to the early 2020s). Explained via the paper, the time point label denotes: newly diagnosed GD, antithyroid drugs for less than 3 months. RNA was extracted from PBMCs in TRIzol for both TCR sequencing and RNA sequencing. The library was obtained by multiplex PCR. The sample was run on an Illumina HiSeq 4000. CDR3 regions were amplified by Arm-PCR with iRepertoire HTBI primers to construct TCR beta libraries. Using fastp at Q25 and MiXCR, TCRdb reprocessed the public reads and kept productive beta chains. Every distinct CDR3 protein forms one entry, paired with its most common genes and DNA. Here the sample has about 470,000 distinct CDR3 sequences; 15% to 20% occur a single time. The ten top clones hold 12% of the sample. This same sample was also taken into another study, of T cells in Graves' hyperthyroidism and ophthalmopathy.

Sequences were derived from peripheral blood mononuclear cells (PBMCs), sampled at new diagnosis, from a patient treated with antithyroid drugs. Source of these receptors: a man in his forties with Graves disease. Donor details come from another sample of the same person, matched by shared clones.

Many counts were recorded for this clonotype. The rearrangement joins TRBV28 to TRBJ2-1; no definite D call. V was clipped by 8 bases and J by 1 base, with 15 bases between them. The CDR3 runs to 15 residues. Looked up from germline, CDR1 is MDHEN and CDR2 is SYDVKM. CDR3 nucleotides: TGTGCCAGCTCTTCGAGCCTCGTGTCCTACAATGAGCAGTTCTTC. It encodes CASSSSLVSYNEQFF.

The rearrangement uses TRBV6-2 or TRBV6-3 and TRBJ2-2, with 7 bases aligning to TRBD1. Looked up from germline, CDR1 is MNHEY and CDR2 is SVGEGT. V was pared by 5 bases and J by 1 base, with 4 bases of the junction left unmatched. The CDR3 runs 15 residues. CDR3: CASSVNRGNTGELFF. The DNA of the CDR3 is TGTGCCAGCAGTGTAAACAGGGGGAACACCGGGGAGCTGTTTTTT.

The DNA of the CDR3 is TGCGCCAGCAGCCAATCAGCGAGCTCTGGGGCCAACGTCCTGACTTTC. Protein: CASSQSASSGANVLTF. The rearrangement links TRBV4-1 to TRBJ2-6; D call uncertain. CDR1 and CDR2 from the germline V gene are MGHRA and YSYEKL. This CDR3 is 16 amino acids long. V was trimmed by 2 bases and J by 0 bases, leaving 8 bases between them.

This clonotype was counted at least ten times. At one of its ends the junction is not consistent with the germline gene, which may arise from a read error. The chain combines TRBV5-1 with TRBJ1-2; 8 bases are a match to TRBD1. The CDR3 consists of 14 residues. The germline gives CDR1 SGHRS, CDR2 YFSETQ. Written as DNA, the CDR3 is TGTGCCAGCAGCTCTCCGGGACAGGCGTATGGCTACACCTTC. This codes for CASSSPGQAYGYTF.

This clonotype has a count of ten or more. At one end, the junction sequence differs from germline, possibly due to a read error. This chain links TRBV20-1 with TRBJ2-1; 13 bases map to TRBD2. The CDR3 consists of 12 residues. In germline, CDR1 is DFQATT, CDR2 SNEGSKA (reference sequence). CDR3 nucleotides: TGCAGTGCCAGAGGACTAGCGGGAGTTTATTTCTTC. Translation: CSARGLAGVYFF.

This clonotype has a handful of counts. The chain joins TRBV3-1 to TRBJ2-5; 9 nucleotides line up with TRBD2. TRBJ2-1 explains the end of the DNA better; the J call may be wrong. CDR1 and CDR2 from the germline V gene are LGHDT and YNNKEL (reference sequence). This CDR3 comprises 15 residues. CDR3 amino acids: CASSHPIRGRGEQFF. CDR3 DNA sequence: TGTGCCAGCAGCCATCCTATCCGCGGGAGGGGCGAGCAGTTCTTC.

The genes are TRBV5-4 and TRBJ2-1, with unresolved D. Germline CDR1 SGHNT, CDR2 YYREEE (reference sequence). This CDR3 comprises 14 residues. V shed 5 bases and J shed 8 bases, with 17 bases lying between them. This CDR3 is CASSLIAPGDEQFF. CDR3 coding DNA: TGTGCCAGCAGTTTGATAGCCCCTGGAGATGAGCAGTTCTTC. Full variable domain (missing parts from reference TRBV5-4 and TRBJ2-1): ETGVTQSPTHLIKTRGQQVTLRCSSQSGHNTVSWYQQALGQGPQFIFQYYREEENGRGNFPPRFSGLQFPNYSSELNVNALELDDSALYLCASSLIAPGDEQFFGPGTRLTVL.

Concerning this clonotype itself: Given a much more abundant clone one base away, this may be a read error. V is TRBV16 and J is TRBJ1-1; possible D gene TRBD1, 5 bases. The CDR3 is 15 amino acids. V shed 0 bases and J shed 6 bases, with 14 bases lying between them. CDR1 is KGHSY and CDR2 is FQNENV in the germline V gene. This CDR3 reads CASSQSRQMYAEAFF. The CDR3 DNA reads TGTGCCAGCAGCCAATCTAGACAGATGTACGCTGAAGCTTTCTTT.

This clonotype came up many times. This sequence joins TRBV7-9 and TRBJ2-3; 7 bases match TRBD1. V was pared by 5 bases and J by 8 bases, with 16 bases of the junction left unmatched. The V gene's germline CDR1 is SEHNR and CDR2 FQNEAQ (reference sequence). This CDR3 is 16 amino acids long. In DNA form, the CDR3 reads TGTGCCAGCAGCATCGGAGCTTCCTCAGCAGGGGGTACGCAGTATTTT. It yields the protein CASSIGASSAGGTQYF.

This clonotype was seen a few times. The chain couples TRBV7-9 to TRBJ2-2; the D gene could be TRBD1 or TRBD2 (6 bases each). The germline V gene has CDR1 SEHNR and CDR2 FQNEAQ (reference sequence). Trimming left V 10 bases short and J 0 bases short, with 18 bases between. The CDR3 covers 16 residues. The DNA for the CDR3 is TGTGCCACCCCCCGGGGGCTGGCGGCGAACACCGGGGAGCTGTTTTTT. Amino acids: CATPRGLAANTGELFF.

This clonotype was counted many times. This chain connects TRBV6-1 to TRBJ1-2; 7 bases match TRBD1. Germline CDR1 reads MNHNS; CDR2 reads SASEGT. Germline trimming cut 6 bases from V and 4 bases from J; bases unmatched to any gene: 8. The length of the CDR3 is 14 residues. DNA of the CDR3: TGTGCCAGCAGCCAGACAGGGATAAGCTATGGCTACACCTTC. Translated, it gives CASSQTGISYGYTF.

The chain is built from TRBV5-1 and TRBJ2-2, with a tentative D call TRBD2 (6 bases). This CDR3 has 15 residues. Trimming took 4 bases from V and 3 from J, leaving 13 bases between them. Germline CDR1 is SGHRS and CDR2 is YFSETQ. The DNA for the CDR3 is TGCGCCAGCAGCCCCCACGGGAGTTACACCGGGGAGCTGTTTTTT. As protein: CASSPHGSYTGELFF.

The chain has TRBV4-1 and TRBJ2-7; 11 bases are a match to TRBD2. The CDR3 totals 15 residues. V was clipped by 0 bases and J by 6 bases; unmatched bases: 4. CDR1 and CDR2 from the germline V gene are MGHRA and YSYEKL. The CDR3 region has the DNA TGCGCCAGCAGCCAAGATAGCGGGAGGGCCTTCGAGCAGTACTTC. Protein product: CASSQDSGRAFEQYF.